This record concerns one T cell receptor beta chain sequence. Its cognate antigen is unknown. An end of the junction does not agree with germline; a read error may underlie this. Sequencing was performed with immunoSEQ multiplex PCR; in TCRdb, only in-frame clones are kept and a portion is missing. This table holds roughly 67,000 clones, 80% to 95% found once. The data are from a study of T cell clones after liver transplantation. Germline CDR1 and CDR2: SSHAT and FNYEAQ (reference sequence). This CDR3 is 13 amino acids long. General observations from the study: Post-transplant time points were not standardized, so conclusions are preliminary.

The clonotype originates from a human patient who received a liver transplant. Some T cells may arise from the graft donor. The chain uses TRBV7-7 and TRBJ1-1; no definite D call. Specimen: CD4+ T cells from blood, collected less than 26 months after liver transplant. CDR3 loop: CASSWRADTEAFF. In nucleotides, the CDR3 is TGTGCTAGCAGCTGGAGGGCTGACACTGAAGCTTTCTTT.